Listed below are T cell receptor beta chains from one sample, sequenced in a study of blood T cell repertoires in COVID-19. Clones were read by immunoSEQ multiplex PCR, and TCRdb kept only the in-frame ones, dropping some. The table lists 250,000 to 400,000 clones, approximately 89% of them singletons. Input material: peripheral blood. The receptor set was obtained from a woman aged 30 to 39 with COVID-19, enrolled during active disease. CDR3s include the opening cysteine and the closing phenylalanine or tryptophan. The D gene is left open where the match is weak. Size is omitted from some rows. Given values are once, few, many or a class for expanded clones.

TGCGCCAGCAGCTTGGCCCTTAGTGAGACCCAGTACTTC	CASSLALSETQYF	.	.	TRBV5-1	TRBJ2-5
TGTGCCAGCAGCTTATTCGAGAGCGTGAACACTGAAGCTTTCTTT	CASSLFESVNTEAFF	.	.	TRBV7-9	TRBJ1-1
TGCAGCGTTGTGCTGAGCACCGGGGAGCTGTTTTTT	CSVVLSTGELFF	.	.	TRBV29-1	TRBJ2-2
TGCGCCAGCAGCCAAGAGGCAGGGGTAAATTCACCCCTCCACTTT	CASSQEAGVNSPLHF	.	.	TRBV4-1	TRBJ1-6
TGTGCCAGCAGATCCCAAAGTCGGTCCCAAGAGACCCAGTACTTC	CASRSQSRSQETQYF	.	.	TRBV5-4	TRBJ2-5
TGTGCCAGCAGCCTCCATATGACTGACAGGGTAAACACTGAAGCTTTCTTT	CASSLHMTDRVNTEAFF	.	TRBD1	TRBV11-2	TRBJ1-1
TGTGCCAGCGGCCTTGGGCAGAACAATGAGCAGTTCTTC	CASGLGQNNEQFF	many	.	TRBV12-3/TRBV12-4	TRBJ2-1
TGTGCCAGCAGCTCATGGGAGTATAATTCACCCCTCCACTTT	CASSSWEYNSPLHF	.	.	TRBV7-2	TRBJ1-6
TGTGCCAGCAGCGTAGACAGGGGTGGTCCCGGGGAGCTGTTTTTT	CASSVDRGGPGELFF	.	TRBD1	TRBV9	TRBJ2-2
TGTGCCAGCAGCCAACTACTAGCGTGGGGAGATACGCAGTATTTT	CASSQLLAWGDTQYF	.	TRBD2	TRBV2	TRBJ2-3
TGTGCCAGTAGTATAGGCGGCAGACAAGAGACCCAGTACTTC	CASSIGGRQETQYF	.	.	TRBV19	TRBJ2-5
TGTGCCAGCAGCTCTGGACTAATTGGGGAGACCCAGTACTTC	CASSSGLIGETQYF	.	.	TRBV7-2	TRBJ2-5
TGTGCCAGCAGCTTCAGACAGGGGTTCGGCTTAAACACTGAAGCTTTCTTT	CASSFRQGFGLNTEAFF	.	TRBD1	TRBV5-6	TRBJ1-1
TGTGCCAGCAGCAGGGACAGGGTGGGTCGTAATGAAAAACTGTTTTTT	CASSRDRVGRNEKLFF	.	TRBD1	TRBV7-2	TRBJ1-4
TGTGCCAGCAGCCTAGGCCGCGACGAGACTGAAGCTTTCTTT	CASSLGRDETEAFF	.	.	TRBV5-6	TRBJ1-1
TGTGCCAGCGGGTGGACAGGGGGGTATACTGAAGCTTTCTTT	CASGWTGGYTEAFF	.	TRBD1	TRBV3-1/TRBV3-2	TRBJ1-1
TGTGCCAGCAGCTTAGAGACTAGCGGGGTGGGCAAAAACATTCAGTACTTC	CASSLETSGVGKNIQYF	.	TRBD2	TRBV7-2	TRBJ2-4
TGTGCCAGCAGTTACGAGCAGGGCCCCTATGGCTACACCTTC	CASSYEQGPYGYTF	once	.	TRBV6-5	TRBJ1-2
TGCGCCAGCAGCCCGGGACAGGACTCCTACAATGAGCAGTTCTTC	CASSPGQDSYNEQFF	.	TRBD1	TRBV5-1	TRBJ2-1
TGCGCCAGCAACCGGGGGAGTATCACAGATACGCAGTATTTT	CASNRGSITDTQYF	once	.	TRBV5-1	TRBJ2-3
TGTGCCAGTAAAGGGGCTGAAGCTTTCTTT	CASKGAEAFF	.	.	TRBV19	TRBJ1-1
TGTGCCAGCAGGGGGGGACAGCCGGAAATCGTGCTGTTTTTT	CASRGGQPEIVLFF	.	TRBD1	TRBV2	TRBJ1-4
TGTGCCACTGGGACAGGGATCTACACCATATATTTT	CATGTGIYTIYF	.	TRBD1	TRBV10-3	TRBJ1-3
TGCGCCAGCAGCTCCCAACCGACAGCTTACTATGGCTACACCTTC	CASSSQPTAYYGYTF	.	.	TRBV5-1	TRBJ1-2
TGTGCCAGCAGCGGGGCTGGTGAGCAGTTCTTC	CASSGAGEQFF	.	.	TRBV5-4	TRBJ2-1
TGTGCCAGCAGCTCACCTTGGCGGGGGGGCACAGATACGCAGTATTTT	CASSSPWRGGTDTQYF	.	TRBD2	TRBV7-9	TRBJ2-3
TGTGCCAGCAGTTACGGGACAGGGGCGGGCGAGCAGTACTTC	CASSYGTGAGEQYF	.	TRBD1	TRBV6-2/TRBV6-3	TRBJ2-7
TGTGCCTCCCTTCGACAGGGCCTACAAGAGACCCAGTACTTC	CASLRQGLQETQYF	.	TRBD1	TRBV30	TRBJ2-5
TGCGCCAGCAGCGGTCCGGGACAGGGATCCCCAGATACGCAGTATTTT	CASSGPGQGSPDTQYF	.	TRBD1	TRBV5-1	TRBJ2-3
TGCGCCAGCAGAAGCGGGGCCCCAGATACGCAGTATTTT	CASRSGAPDTQYF	.	TRBD2	TRBV23-1	TRBJ2-3
TGTGCCACCAGCAGAGATCCCGACAGCCCCTCTGGAAACACCATATATTTT	CATSRDPDSPSGNTIYF	.	.	TRBV15	TRBJ1-3
TGTGCCAGTAGTCTCGTAAGCTACACTGAAGCTTTCTTT	CASSLVSYTEAFF	.	.	TRBV19	TRBJ1-1
TGTGCCAGCAGCTTCCGAGACTCCGCATACAATGAGCAGTTCTTC	CASSFRDSAYNEQFF	once	.	TRBV7-6	TRBJ2-1
TGTGCCTGGAGTGTACAACGGGGGGCGGTATCCTACAATGAGCAGTTCTTC	CAWSVQRGAVSYNEQFF	.	.	TRBV30	TRBJ2-1
TGTGCCAGCAGCCCCCCCGGGACTAGCGGGGGGGGTACGCAGTATTTT	CASSPPGTSGGGTQYF	.	TRBD2	TRBV7-2	TRBJ2-3
TGTGCCAGCTCACCAGTACAGGGGGCGAACACTGAAGCTTTCTTT	CASSPVQGANTEAFF	.	TRBD1	TRBV18	TRBJ1-1
TGTGCCAGCAGTAGCCTTAATGAAAAACTGTTTTTT	CASSSLNEKLFF	.	.	TRBV12-3/TRBV12-4	TRBJ1-4
TGTGCCAGCAGCGTAGCGGAGCCCCCGGTCGAGCAGTACTTC	CASSVAEPPVEQYF	.	.	TRBV9	TRBJ2-7
TGTGCCAGCAGTGACCAGAGTACCGGGGTTGAGGGCTACACCTTC	CASSDQSTGVEGYTF	.	.	TRBV6-1	TRBJ1-2
TGTGCCAGCAGCTTAGCCCTCAGGACAGGGAAGGAGACCCAGTACTTC	CASSLALRTGKETQYF	.	TRBD1	TRBV13	TRBJ2-5
TGCAGCGTTGATAGCAGGGCGAAAGAAAACACTGAAGCTTTCTTT	CSVDSRAKENTEAFF	.	.	TRBV29-1	TRBJ1-1
TGTGCCAGCAGGCGAACAGGGGTCTCTGGAAACACCATATATTTT	CASRRTGVSGNTIYF	.	TRBD1	TRBV6-5	TRBJ1-3
TGTGCCAGCAGCCCGGGGGTAGGCTCCTACAATGAGCAGTTCTTC	CASSPGVGSYNEQFF	.	.	TRBV5-5	TRBJ2-1